This T cell receptor beta chain was documented in a study of shared clonotypes between healthy human individuals. Overall study context: CD4 naive and memory got three plates each, CD8 naive two, CD8 memory one.

Study findings and constraints: Deeper or shallower sequencing was expected to change how clonotypes are shared among donors.

The data were produced by immunoSEQ multiplex PCR, yet TCRdb's version contains in-frame clones alone and is incomplete. The table records a few million clones, around 95% of them present only once. This clone came up once. Its antigen remains unidentified. V was pared by 1 base and J by 5 bases, with 14 bases of the junction left unmatched. CDR3 size: 18 residues. Germline assignment: CDR1 GTSNPN and CDR2 SVGIG (reference sequence). The sample was naive CD4+ T cells sorted from blood. As to subset: CD45RA+ positively selected. This receptor was identified in a man aged 18 to 35 in good health. This chain links TRBV30 with TRBJ2-2; TRBD2 agrees at 9 bases. CDR3: CAWSGSLRSGRRTGELFF. The CDR3, as DNA: TGTGCCTGGAGTGGATCACTCCGGAGCGGGAGGCGGACCGGGGAGCTGTTTTTT.